The 17 T cell receptor beta chains listed next were all sequenced from one sample in a study of T cell responses to AZD1222 COVID-19 vaccine. Repertoires were generated with immunoSEQ multiplex PCR, while TCRdb's copy carries only in-frame clones and drops some. The sample has 150,000 to 180,000 clones; 90% are singletons. Sequencing used peripheral blood, obtained on day 0 of AZD1222 vaccination. Receptor source: an adult in good health.

The chain uses TRBV10-2 and TRBJ2-7, with D perhaps matching TRBD1 or TRBD2 (5 bases each). Trimming left V 7 bases short and J 0 bases short, with 13 bases between. This CDR3 contains 14 residues. From germline, CDR1 is WSHSY and CDR2 SAAADI. The CDR3 here is CASTVGALSYEQYF. The CDR3 DNA is TGCGCCAGCACAGTCGGGGCGCTCTCCTACGAGCAGTACTTC.

V and J are TRBV24-1 and TRBJ2-3; D might be TRBD2 (6 bases). Germline lookup yields CDR1 KGHDR and CDR2 SFDVKD. This CDR3 region has 15 residues. Trimming stripped 10 bases from V and 1 base from J, with 17 bases between. The CDR3 DNA reads TGTGCCACGAGGTGGGCGGGGTCTCGCACAGATACGCAGTATTTT. Its protein product is CATRWAGSRTDTQYF.

The chain is built from TRBV2 and TRBJ1-5; the match to TRBD1 covers 7 bases. After removal of 7 bases from V and 0 bases from J, the junction contained 12 bases not matched to a gene. The CDR3 is 17 amino acids. Germline CDR1 reads SNHLY; CDR2 reads FYNNEI. This CDR3 reads CASKTTGPLYSNQPQHF. The DNA for the CDR3 is TGTGCCAGCAAGACGACAGGGCCCCTTTATAGCAATCAGCCCCAGCATTTT.

This clone was counted once. The chain links TRBV19 to TRBJ2-7; TRBD1 agrees at 8 bases. V shed 7 bases and J 6 bases; nucleotides not matched to a gene: 8. The CDR3 consists of 13 residues. Germline V gives CDR1 LNHDA, CDR2 SQIVND (reference sequence). The CDR3 DNA follows: TGTGCCAGTAAGCGGACAGGGCAAGGCGAGCAGTACTTC. This sequence encodes CASKRTGQGEQYF.

The chain combines TRBV28 with TRBJ2-5; D gene unclear. The V end lost 3 bases, the J end lost 4 bases, and 9 bases lay between the germline ends. The CDR3 spans 13 residues. CDR1 is MDHEN, CDR2 SYDVKM, per germline. The CDR3 DNA follows: TGTGCCAGCAGTTTCCCGCTAGTAGAGACCCAGTACTTC. Its protein is CASSFPLVETQYF.

The rearrangement links TRBV24-1 to TRBJ1-2; D gene uncertain. Germline V gene lookup returns CDR1 KGHDR and CDR2 SFDVKD. The CDR3 is made up of 13 amino acids. V was clipped by 5 bases and J by 4 bases, with 10 bases between them. The CDR3 loop reads CATSGGPIYGYTF. Written as DNA, the CDR3 is TGTGCCACCAGTGGTGGACCGATCTATGGCTACACCTTC.

The chain links TRBV5-5 to TRBJ2-2, with D possibly matching TRBD1 (6 bases). The germline V and J ends were trimmed by 1 base and 6 bases, with 13 bases remaining between them. Per the germline V gene, CDR1 is SGHKS and CDR2 is YYEKEE (reference sequence). This CDR3 region has 15 residues. The CDR3 loop reads CASSLLGAEAGELFF. Written as DNA, the CDR3 is TGTGCCAGCAGCTTGTTGGGGGCAGAGGCCGGGGAGCTGTTTTTT.

The chain joins TRBV6-5 to TRBJ1-1, with TRBD1 as a possible D gene (6 bases). The CDR3 contains 15 residues. The germline gives CDR1 MNHEY, CDR2 SVGAGI. The V end lost 5 bases, the J end lost 3 bases, and 16 bases lay between the germline ends. This CDR3 is CASSPNTDSHTEAFF. For the CDR3, the DNA is TGTGCCAGCAGTCCTAATACGGACAGCCACACTGAAGCTTTCTTT.

This sequence joins TRBV7-6 and TRBJ2-6; D is ambiguous. CDR1 is SGHVS, CDR2 FNYEAQ, per germline. V was cut by 5 bases and J by 0 bases, with 8 bases left in between. The CDR3 has 15 amino acids. Here the CDR3 reads CASSHRASGANVLTF. Here the CDR3 DNA reads TGTGCCAGCAGCCACAGAGCCTCTGGGGCCAACGTCCTGACTTTC.

The chain employs TRBV5-1 and TRBJ1-1; possibly TRBD1 for D (5 bases). The V and J ends lost 0 bases and 1 base respectively, with 16 bases between them. Germline values: CDR1 SGHRS, CDR2 YFSETQ. The CDR3 contains 17 residues. The chain's CDR3 is CASSLGGGRATNTEAFF. CDR3 sequence (DNA): TGCGCCAGCAGCTTGGGTGGGGGAAGAGCTACGAACACTGAAGCTTTCTTT.

The CDR3 DNA reads TGTGCCAGCAGTCGGGACTTCTTAAGGAATCAGCCCCAGCATTTT. This gives the protein CASSRDFLRNQPQHF. The rearrangement links TRBV6-5 to TRBJ1-5, with D perhaps TRBD1 (5 bases). The V gene's germline CDR1 is MNHEY and CDR2 SVGAGI. The CDR3 extends over 15 amino acids. Between the trimmed V and J ends, which lost 5 bases and 4 bases, there was a span of 15 bases.

For the CDR3, the DNA is TGTGCCAGCCTCGACAGACACTACGAGCAGTACTTC. It translates to CASLDRHYEQYF. This rearrangement joins TRBV27 to TRBJ2-7; D is perhaps TRBD1 (5 bases). The length of the CDR3 is 12 residues. Germline CDR1 and CDR2: MNHEY and SMNVEV (reference sequence). The ends were cut back, 8 bases at V and 3 bases at J, with 11 bases in the middle.

The chain combines TRBV9 with TRBJ1-1; 9 nucleotides match TRBD1. The length of the CDR3 is 15 residues. In germline, CDR1 is SGDLS, CDR2 YYNGEE. V gave up 4 bases and J gave up 3 bases; unmatched junction bases: 7. In DNA, the CDR3 is TGTGCCAGCAGCCCTAGGGACAGGGATGACACTGAAGCTTTCTTT. Protein product: CASSPRDRDDTEAFF.

This rearrangement joins TRBV19 to TRBJ2-1, with 9 bases lining up with TRBD2. Germline CDR1 LNHDA, CDR2 SQIVND (reference sequence). This CDR3 has 16 amino acids. Losses at the gene ends were 6 bases for V and 5 bases for J; bases not matched to a gene: 11. The CDR3: CASRREGSGGHNEQFF. CDR3 DNA: TGTGCCAGTAGAAGGGAGGGTAGCGGGGGACACAATGAGCAGTTCTTC.

The V call is TRBV30, the J call TRBJ1-1, with a possible D match to TRBD1 (6 bases). The V end lost 0 bases, the J end lost 6 bases, and 17 bases lay between the germline ends. The CDR3 extends over 15 amino acids. Germline CDR1 is GTSNPN and CDR2 is SVGIG (reference sequence). The CDR3 DNA follows: TGTGCCTGGAGTGTAAGCTGGGCGCCAGGGGCTGAAGCTTTCTTT. This codes for CAWSVSWAPGAEAFF.

V is TRBV6-1 and J is TRBJ2-2, with D perhaps matching TRBD1 or TRBD2 (5 bases each). The CDR3 totals 14 residues. Germline lookup yields CDR1 MNHNS and CDR2 SASEGT. V was shortened by 3 bases and J by 6 bases, with 11 bases between the two germline ends. For the CDR3, the DNA is TGTGCCAGCAGTGAGCTATTGGGGGCCGGGGAGCTGTTTTTT. The encoded protein is CASSELLGAGELFF.

This sequence joins TRBV28 and TRBJ1-6; 8 bases agree with TRBD1. Germline values: CDR1 MDHEN, CDR2 SYDVKM. Trimming removed 5 bases from V and 7 bases from J; junction bases left unmatched: 7. This CDR3 has 15 amino acids. This chain's CDR3 is CASSPGQGVNSPLHF. CDR3 DNA sequence: TGTGCCAGCAGTCCCGGACAGGGAGTGAATTCACCCCTCCACTTT.